The clone carrying this TCR beta chain was counted between two and nine times. Its antigen is unidentified. The sample is drawn from a study of T cells in Graves' hyperthyroidism and ophthalmopathy. Study findings and constraints: Model-based prediction identified ophthalmopathy a median 6.5 months prior to its onset. Expanded thyroid clonotypes (above 0.001) were mostly also found in blood.

The investigators amplified TCR beta CDR3 regions from RNA transcripts. First-round RT-PCR targeting the TCR CDR3 was performed with the HTBI primer set. Via MiXCR, TCRdb re-called the multiplex PCR reads, giving one row per CDR3 protein. The sample has 300,000 to 450,000 distinct CDR3 sequences; more than 20% are singletons. Every diagnosis used clinical symptoms, serum thyroxine and TRAb, thyroid ultrasound and orbital computed tomography. The CDR3 loop spans 13 amino acids. The V end lost 8 bases, the J end lost 7 bases, and 20 bases lay between the germline ends. Per germline, CDR1 SQVTM and CDR2 ANQGSEA.

The source of this sequence is a man aged 50-60 years with Graves' hyperthyroidism. Input material: blood. The rearrangement uses TRBV29-1 and TRBJ1-2; D is possibly TRBD1 (5 bases). The CDR3 DNA is TGCAGCTCACTTCTGGGAGGGGCAGGTGGCTACACCTTC. This translates into CSSLLGGAGGYTF.